One sample yielded the 17 T cell receptor beta chains listed below, sequenced in a study of blood T cells in healthy people across ages. A second about 7 to 11 cycle PCR used barcoded and J-beta primers. One entry per CDR3 protein results from TCRdb running MiXCR on the 5' RACE reads. The sample has about a million distinct CDR3 sequences, around 49% seen once; the top ten hold about an eighth. Sample: blood. All receptors derive from a man in his thirties or forties in good health.

The V and J genes are TRBV7-9 and TRBJ1-4; weak D call: TRBD1 (6 bases). V lost 5 bases to trimming and J lost 0 bases, with 13 bases between them. Germline V gene data show CDR1 as SEHNR and CDR2 as FQNEAQ (reference sequence). The CDR3 runs to 16 residues. CDR3 loop: CASSDRQAATNEKLFF. The DNA for the CDR3 is TGTGCCAGCAGCGACCGACAGGCGGCAACTAATGAAAAACTGTTTTTT.

This clonotype was counted between two and nine times. The rearrangement links TRBV7-9 to TRBJ1-2; tentative D call: TRBD1 (6 bases). CDR1 SEHNR and CDR2 FQNEAQ come from the germline V gene (reference sequence). This CDR3 comprises 14 residues. Trimming took off 3 bases at V and 7 bases at J, with 15 bases between the two ends. CDR3 residues: CASSLGAAMGGYTF. The CDR3 nucleotides are TGTGCCAGCAGCTTGGGGGCAGCGATGGGTGGCTACACCTTC. Full variable domain (outside the CDR3, taken from reference TRBV7-9 and TRBJ1-2): DTGVSQNPRHKITKRGQNVTFRCDPISEHNRLYWYRQTLGQGPEFLTYFQNEAQLEKSRLLSDRFSAERPKGSFSTLEIQRTEQGDSAMYLCASSLGAAMGGYTFGSGTRLTVV.

A few counts support this clonotype. This sequence joins TRBV3-1 and TRBJ1-2; D gene uncertain. V shed 0 bases and J shed 4 bases, with 3 bases lying between them. This CDR3 has 12 amino acids. Germline lookup yields CDR1 LGHDT and CDR2 YNNKEL (reference sequence). CDR3: CASSQEPYGYTF. DNA of the CDR3: TGTGCCAGCAGCCAAGAGCCCTATGGCTACACCTTC.

V and J are TRBV7-3 and TRBJ2-1, with 7 bases aligning to TRBD2. This CDR3 has 17 amino acids. Unmatched junction bases numbered 10, after V lost 0 bases and J lost 5 bases. Germline V gives CDR1 SGHTA, CDR2 FQGTGA. CDR3: CASSLTGEGGGDNEQFF. In DNA, the CDR3 is TGTGCCAGCAGCTTAACAGGGGAGGGCGGTGGTGACAATGAGCAGTTCTTC.

The CDR3 sequence: CASSTRQRGYTF. The CDR3 nucleotides are TGTGCCAGCAGCACCCGACAGCGTGGCTACACCTTC. V usage is TRBV7-9 and J usage is TRBJ1-2, with D perhaps TRBD1 (5 bases). Per germline, CDR1 SEHNR and CDR2 FQNEAQ (reference sequence). This CDR3 is built from 12 residues. Trimming shortened V by 5 bases and J by 7 bases, and 11 bases separated the two germline ends.

The sample holds a few counts of this clonotype. The chain carries TRBV7-8 and TRBJ2-7; D unclear. Trimming removed 3 bases from V and 4 bases from J, with 10 bases in between. The germline gives CDR1 SGHVS, CDR2 FQNEAQ. The CDR3 sequence is 13 residues long. The chain's CDR3 is CASSLDQPYEQYF. The CDR3, as DNA: TGTGCCAGCAGCTTGGACCAGCCTTACGAGCAGTACTTC.

This clonotype occurred many times. The chain employs TRBV2 and TRBJ2-1, with 13 bases aligning to TRBD2. Per germline, CDR1 SNHLY and CDR2 FYNNEI. The V gene end was trimmed by 5 bases and the J gene end by 0 bases; junction bases not matched to a gene: 10. The CDR3 is made up of 19 amino acids. DNA for the CDR3: TGTGCCAGCAGTCCAGGACTAGCGGGGGCCTTTAGCTCCTACAATGAGCAGTTCTTC. This codes for CASSPGLAGAFSSYNEQFF.

The chain links TRBV29-1 to TRBJ1-1; TRBD1 agrees at 8 bases. J gave up 5 bases and V 6 bases, and 5 bases lay outside the gene matches. The CDR3 covers 12 residues. Germline values: CDR1 SQVTM, CDR2 ANQGSEA. CDR3 residues: CSVGRGRTEAFF. The CDR3 DNA reads as TGCAGCGTCGGCAGGGGGCGTACTGAAGCTTTCTTT. Together with reference TRBV29-1 and TRBJ1-1, the CDR3 gives the full variable domain: SAVISQKPSRDICQRGTSLTIQCQVDSQVTMMFWYRQQPGQSLTLIATANQGSEATYESGFVIDKFPISRPNLTFSTLTVSNMSPEDSSIYLCSVGRGRTEAFFGQGTRLTVV.

This sequence joins TRBV7-2 and TRBJ2-1; 9 nucleotides align to TRBD2. CDR3 length: 15 amino acids. From germline, CDR1 is SGHTA and CDR2 FQGNSA. The V segment lost 3 bases and the J segment 7 bases; nucleotides outside the gene matches: 7. In nucleotides, the CDR3 is TGTGCCAGCAGCTTTGGCGGGGGGGCCAAGAATGAGCAGTTCTTC. Protein: CASSFGGGAKNEQFF.

The chain employs TRBV3-1 and TRBJ1-6, with TRBD1 identical over 7 bases. CDR3 length: 15 amino acids. Germline trimming cut 5 bases from V and 7 bases from J; bases unmatched to any gene: 8. Germline V gene sequence: CDR1 LGHDT, CDR2 YNNKEL (reference sequence). This CDR3 reads CASSSHRGGNSPLHF. CDR3 DNA: TGTGCCAGCAGCTCCCACAGGGGTGGGAATTCACCCCTCCACTTT.

This clonotype was seen a few times. The V call is TRBV29-1, the J call TRBJ2-1; perhaps TRBD2 as D (6 bases). The germline V and J ends were trimmed by 0 bases and 5 bases, with 11 bases remaining between them. This CDR3 comprises 14 residues. Germline loops: CDR1 SQVTM, CDR2 ANQGSEA. CDR3 region: CSVEDLRRDNEQFF. CDR3 nucleotide sequence: TGCAGCGTTGAAGATCTTAGGAGGGACAATGAGCAGTTCTTC.

The chain uses TRBV28 and TRBJ2-7; D uncertain. V shed 2 bases and J shed 2 bases, with 10 bases lying between them. Germline values: CDR1 MDHEN, CDR2 SYDVKM. The CDR3 extends over 14 amino acids. CDR3 loop: CASSLRTVTYEQYF. CDR3 sequence (DNA): TGTGCCAGCAGTTTACGGACGGTTACCTACGAGCAGTACTTC. Together with reference TRBV28 and TRBJ2-7, the CDR3 gives the full variable domain: DVKVTQSSRYLVKRTGEKVFLECVQDMDHENMFWYRQDPGLGLRLIYFSYDVKMKEKGDIPEGYSVSREKKERFSLILESASTNQTSMYLCASSLRTVTYEQYFGPGTRLTVT.

This chain links TRBV25-1 with TRBJ2-4, with no clear D. With the DNA end fitting TRBJ2-5 better, the J assignment may be wrong. This CDR3 spans 13 amino acids. CDR1 MGHDK and CDR2 SYGVNS come from the germline V gene. CDR3 in DNA: TGTGCCAGCAGCCAATTTAGGCAAGAGACCCAGTACTTC. Translating gives CASSQFRQETQYF.

This clonotype was seen more than once but under ten times. The chain combines TRBV6-2 or TRBV6-3 with TRBJ2-5; D gene uncertain. V lost 0 bases and J lost 2, with 4 bases in between. The germline V gene encodes CDR1 MNHEY and CDR2 SVGEGT. This CDR3 comprises 13 residues. The CDR3 region has the DNA TGTGCCAGCAGTTACTCGGCGCAAGAGACCCAGTACTTC. Its protein product is CASSYSAQETQYF.

This clonotype was observed a handful of times. V gene TRBV12-3 or TRBV12-4 combines with J gene TRBJ1-1, with TRBD1 identical over 7 bases. V trimming: 6 bases; J trimming: 4 bases; junction bases outside the gene matches: 8. The CDR3 is 14 residues long. Here the CDR3 DNA reads TGTGCCAGCAGCCTCAGGTCAGGGGGCACTGAAGCTTTCTTT. This codes for CASSLRSGGTEAFF.

The chain is built from TRBV19 and TRBJ1-2; 7 bases line up with TRBD1. The germline V gene has CDR1 LNHDA and CDR2 SQIVND (reference sequence). This CDR3 has 15 residues. J gave up 4 bases and V 6 bases, and 11 bases lay outside the gene matches. The CDR3 region is CASSLRDRASYGYTF. The CDR3 DNA is TGTGCCAGTAGCCTACGCGACAGGGCGTCCTATGGCTACACCTTC. The whole variable domain, filled in from reference TRBV19 and TRBJ1-2, reads DGGITQSPKYLFRKEGQNVTLSCEQNLNHDAMYWYRQDPGQGLRLIYYSQIVNDFQKGDIAEGYSVSREKKESFPLTVTSAQKNPTAFYLCASSLRDRASYGYTFGSGTRLTVV.

DNA of the CDR3: TGCAGCGTTATTGACAGGGTCAGCTCCTACGAGCAGTACTTC. Protein product: CSVIDRVSSYEQYF. V gene TRBV29-1 combines with J gene TRBJ2-7; 7 nucleotides line up with TRBD1. The CDR3 sequence is 14 residues long. Germline assignment: CDR1 SQVTM and CDR2 ANQGSEA. J gave up 0 bases and V 5 bases, and 7 bases lay outside the gene matches.